These T cell receptor beta chains were read from a single sample in a study of T cells in Graves' hyperthyroidism and ophthalmopathy. TCRdb independently ran MiXCR on the multiplex PCR reads; one entry per CDR3 protein. The repertoire holds 250,000 to 300,000 distinct CDR3 sequences, with about 14% as singletons. What was sequenced was blood. These receptors were taken from a woman between 40 and 55 years old with Graves' hyperthyroidism that later progressed to Graves' ophthalmopathy. The CDR3 runs from the conserved cysteine through the conserved F or W. Each record gives: J gene, D gene, V gene, CDR3 protein. The D gene is left open where the match is weak.

j_call: TRBJ2-5
d_call: .
v_call: TRBV5-4
cdr3_aa: CASILDSPETQYF

j_call: TRBJ1-1
d_call: .
v_call: TRBV19
cdr3_aa: CASSIVGGSGEAFF

j_call: TRBJ2-1
d_call: .
v_call: TRBV7-2
cdr3_aa: CASSSQVRAGAGYNEQFF

j_call: TRBJ1-5
d_call: .
v_call: TRBV10-2
cdr3_aa: CASSPTDSNQPQHF

j_call: TRBJ2-2
d_call: TRBD1
v_call: TRBV10-3
cdr3_aa: CATAGGEAGELFF

j_call: TRBJ2-1
d_call: TRBD2
v_call: TRBV11-1
cdr3_aa: CASSLPLAGGPGYNEQFF

j_call: TRBJ2-3
d_call: .
v_call: TRBV6-1
cdr3_aa: CASSEAPAPTDTQYF

j_call: TRBJ2-7
d_call: .
v_call: TRBV18
cdr3_aa: CASSPFTDSYEQYF

j_call: TRBJ2-2
d_call: .
v_call: TRBV27
cdr3_aa: CASKQQGSTGELFF

j_call: TRBJ1-2
d_call: .
v_call: TRBV5-6
cdr3_aa: CASSLGTGNYGYTF

j_call: TRBJ2-7
d_call: .
v_call: TRBV5-6
cdr3_aa: CASSLNRANEQYF

j_call: TRBJ1-2
d_call: .
v_call: TRBV18
cdr3_aa: CASSPEVGSGYTF

j_call: TRBJ1-5
d_call: .
v_call: TRBV6-1
cdr3_aa: CASSQQGTGPQHF

j_call: TRBJ2-3
d_call: .
v_call: TRBV2
cdr3_aa: CASSEAGIGGDTQYF

j_call: TRBJ2-5
d_call: TRBD2
v_call: TRBV11-2
cdr3_aa: CASSPSGMQETQYF

j_call: TRBJ2-7
d_call: .
v_call: TRBV2
cdr3_aa: CASLAGPSSYEQYF

j_call: TRBJ2-3
d_call: TRBD1
v_call: TRBV10-3
cdr3_aa: CASTGTGGFDTQYF

j_call: TRBJ2-5
d_call: .
v_call: TRBV5-8
cdr3_aa: CAGGGGIQETQYF

j_call: TRBJ2-7
d_call: TRBD1
v_call: TRBV12-3/TRBV12-4
cdr3_aa: CASSLMGTGGEQYF

j_call: TRBJ2-7
d_call: .
v_call: TRBV20-1
cdr3_aa: CSLQKDALAYEQYF

j_call: TRBJ2-5
d_call: .
v_call: TRBV5-1
cdr3_aa: CASSFDPQETQYF

j_call: TRBJ2-5
d_call: TRBD2
v_call: TRBV18
cdr3_aa: CASSPLAGGKETQYF

j_call: TRBJ1-2
d_call: .
v_call: TRBV28
cdr3_aa: CASSSDTLYGYTF

j_call: TRBJ2-2
d_call: .
v_call: TRBV15
cdr3_aa: CATSRPLHRNTGELFF

j_call: TRBJ1-1
d_call: TRBD1
v_call: TRBV5-1
cdr3_aa: CASSSRQGGNTEAFF

j_call: TRBJ2-3
d_call: .
v_call: TRBV7-2
cdr3_aa: CASSGGPLTDTQYF

j_call: TRBJ1-1
d_call: .
v_call: TRBV3-1
cdr3_aa: CASSLQGSTEAFF

j_call: TRBJ1-6
d_call: .
v_call: TRBV18
cdr3_aa: CASSPPSGGGQSPLHF